This record concerns one T cell receptor beta chain sequence. Its specificity is unknown. The CDR3 covers 14 residues. The V and J ends lost 0 bases and 0 bases respectively, with 6 bases between them. The germline V gene encodes CDR1 SGHVS and CDR2 FQNEAQ. This specimen comes from a study of T cells in localized non-small cell lung cancer. Study results and caveats: Adjacent lung exhibited a median of about 50 among the 100 most abundant tumor clones.

Profiling relied on immunoSEQ multiplex PCR, and the TCRdb table lists in-frame clones only, not all of them. In the table there are 50,000 to 75,000 clones, about nine tenths of which are singletons. The sample here was peripheral blood, taken before any cancer treatment. This chain uses TRBV7-8 with TRBJ2-7; D uncertain. The clonotype originates from a man between 40 and 70 years old with stage I lung adenocarcinoma. The CDR3 region is CASSLALSSYEQYF. The CDR3 DNA follows: TGTGCCAGCAGCTTAGCGCTTTCCTCCTACGAGCAGTACTTC.